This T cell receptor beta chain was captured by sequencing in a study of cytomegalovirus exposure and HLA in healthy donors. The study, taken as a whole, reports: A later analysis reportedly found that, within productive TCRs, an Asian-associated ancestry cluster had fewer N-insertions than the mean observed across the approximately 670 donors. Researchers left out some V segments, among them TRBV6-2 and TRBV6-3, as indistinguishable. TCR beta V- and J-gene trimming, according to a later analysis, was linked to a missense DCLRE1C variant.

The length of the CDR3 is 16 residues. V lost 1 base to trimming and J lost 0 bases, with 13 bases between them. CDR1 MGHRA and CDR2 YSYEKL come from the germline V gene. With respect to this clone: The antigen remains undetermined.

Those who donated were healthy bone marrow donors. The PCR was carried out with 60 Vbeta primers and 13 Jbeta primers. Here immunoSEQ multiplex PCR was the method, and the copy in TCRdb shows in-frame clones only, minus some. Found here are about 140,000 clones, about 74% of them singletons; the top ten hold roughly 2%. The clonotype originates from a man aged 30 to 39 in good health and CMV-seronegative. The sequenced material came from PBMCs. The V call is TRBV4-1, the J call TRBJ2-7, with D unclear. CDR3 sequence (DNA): TGCGCCAGCAGCCAAGCTGGATGGTCGGGCTCCTACGAGCAGTACTTC. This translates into CASSQAGWSGSYEQYF.